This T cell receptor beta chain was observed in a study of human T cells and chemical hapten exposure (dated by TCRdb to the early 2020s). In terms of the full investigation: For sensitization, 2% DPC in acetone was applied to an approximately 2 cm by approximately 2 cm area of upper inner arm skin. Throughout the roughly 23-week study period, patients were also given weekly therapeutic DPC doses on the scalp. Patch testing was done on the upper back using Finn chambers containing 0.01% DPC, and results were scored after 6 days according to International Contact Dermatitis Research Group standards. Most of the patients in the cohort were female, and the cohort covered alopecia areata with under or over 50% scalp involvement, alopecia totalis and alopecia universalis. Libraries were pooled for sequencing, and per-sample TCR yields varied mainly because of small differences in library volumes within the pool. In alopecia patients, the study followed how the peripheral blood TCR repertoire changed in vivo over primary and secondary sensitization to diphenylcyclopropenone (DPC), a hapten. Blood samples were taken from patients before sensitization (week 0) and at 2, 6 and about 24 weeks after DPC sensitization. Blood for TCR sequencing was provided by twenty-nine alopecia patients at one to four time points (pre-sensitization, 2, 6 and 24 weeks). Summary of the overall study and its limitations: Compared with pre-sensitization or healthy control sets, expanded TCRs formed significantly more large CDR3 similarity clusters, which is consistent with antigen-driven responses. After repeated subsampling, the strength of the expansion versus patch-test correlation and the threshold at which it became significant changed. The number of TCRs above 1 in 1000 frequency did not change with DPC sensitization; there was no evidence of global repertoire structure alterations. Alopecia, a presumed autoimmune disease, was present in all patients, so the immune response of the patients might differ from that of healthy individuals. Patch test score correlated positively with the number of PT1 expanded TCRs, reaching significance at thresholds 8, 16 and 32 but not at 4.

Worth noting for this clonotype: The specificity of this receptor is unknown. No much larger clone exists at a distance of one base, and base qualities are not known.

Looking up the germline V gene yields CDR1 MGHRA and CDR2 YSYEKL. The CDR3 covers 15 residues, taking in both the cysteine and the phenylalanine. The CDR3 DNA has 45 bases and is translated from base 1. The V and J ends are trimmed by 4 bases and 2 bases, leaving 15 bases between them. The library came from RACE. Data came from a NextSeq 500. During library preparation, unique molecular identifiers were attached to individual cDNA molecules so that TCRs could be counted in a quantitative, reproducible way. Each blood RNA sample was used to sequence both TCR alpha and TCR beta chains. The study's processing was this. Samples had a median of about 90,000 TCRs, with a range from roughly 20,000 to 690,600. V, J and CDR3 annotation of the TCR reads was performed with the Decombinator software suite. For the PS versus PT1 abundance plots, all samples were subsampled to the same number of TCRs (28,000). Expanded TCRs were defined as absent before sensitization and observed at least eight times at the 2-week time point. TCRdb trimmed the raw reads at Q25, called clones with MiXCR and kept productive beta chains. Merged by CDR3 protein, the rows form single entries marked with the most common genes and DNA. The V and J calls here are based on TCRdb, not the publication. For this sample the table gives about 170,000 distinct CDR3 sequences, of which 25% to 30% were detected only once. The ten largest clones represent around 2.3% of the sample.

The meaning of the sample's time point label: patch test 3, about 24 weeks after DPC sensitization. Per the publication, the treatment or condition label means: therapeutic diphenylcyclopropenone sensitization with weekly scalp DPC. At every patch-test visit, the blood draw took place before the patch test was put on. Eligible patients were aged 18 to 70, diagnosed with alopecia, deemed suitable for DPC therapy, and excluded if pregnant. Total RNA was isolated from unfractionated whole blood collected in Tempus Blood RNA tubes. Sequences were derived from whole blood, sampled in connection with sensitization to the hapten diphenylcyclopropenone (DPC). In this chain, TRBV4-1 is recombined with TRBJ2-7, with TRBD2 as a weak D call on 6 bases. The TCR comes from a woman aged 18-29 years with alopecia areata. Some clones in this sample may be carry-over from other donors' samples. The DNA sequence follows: TGCGCCAGCAGCCCCGGGGGAGCGGCCACCTACGAGCAGTACTTC. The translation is CASSPGGAATYEQYF.